Below are 19 T cell receptor beta chains sequenced from a single sample in a study of PD-1 blockade in classical Hodgkin lymphoma. Assay used: immunoSEQ multiplex PCR; TCRdb lists only in-frame clones, some missing. The sample carries roughly 50,000 clones, 86% recorded once. Time point given: cycle 4 day 1 (C4D1), after more than five weeks of nivolumab. Each and every patient relapsed after autologous stem cell transplantation, and patients got differing brentuximab vedotin exposure. The specimen was peripheral blood mononuclear cells (PBMCs), collected before the fourth cycle of nivolumab. Source of these receptors: a human donor with classical Hodgkin lymphoma.

V usage is TRBV28 and J usage is TRBJ2-7; D perhaps matches TRBD2 (7 bases). Deletions cut 6 bases from V and 2 bases from J, with 17 bases between. CDR1 is MDHEN, CDR2 SYDVKM, per germline. This CDR3 is 15 amino acids long. Here the CDR3 reads CASRVKAGAAYEQYF. Here the CDR3 DNA reads TGTGCCAGCAGAGTGAAGGCGGGGGCCGCCTACGAGCAGTACTTC.

This chain links TRBV7-9 with TRBJ2-7, with D unresolved. Trimming shortened V by 4 bases and J by 2 bases, and 9 bases separated the two germline ends. CDR1 is SEHNR and CDR2 is FQNEAQ in the germline V gene (reference sequence). This CDR3 contains 13 residues. The CDR3, as DNA: TGTGCCAGCAGCTCGACTGGTACCTACGAGCAGTACTTC. This translates into CASSSTGTYEQYF.

This chain joins TRBV2 and TRBJ2-2; D is unclear. V was clipped by 4 bases and J by 0 bases, with 9 bases between them. This CDR3 region has 15 residues. Looked up from germline, CDR1 is SNHLY and CDR2 is FYNNEI. The CDR3 sequence is CASSVLGSNTGELFF. The CDR3 DNA is TGTGCCAGCAGTGTGTTAGGTTCGAACACCGGGGAGCTGTTTTTT. Filled out from reference TRBV2 and TRBJ2-2, the complete variable domain reads EPEVTQTPSHQVTQMGQEVILRCVPISNHLYFYWYRQILGQKVEFLVSFYNNEISEKSEIFDDQFSVERPDGSNFTLKIRSTKLEDSAMYFCASSVLGSNTGELFFGEGSRLTVL.

The table lists this clone with a few counts. The chain employs TRBV4-2 and TRBJ2-6, with unresolved D. The CDR3 runs to 16 residues. Per the germline V gene, CDR1 is LGHNA and CDR2 is YNFKEQ. The V end was cut by 5 bases, the J end by 1 base, with 12 bases between. CDR3 residues: CASSFGALSGANVLTF. CDR3 DNA sequence: TGTGCCAGCAGCTTCGGAGCGCTATCTGGGGCCAACGTCCTGACTTTC.

This clone was seen just once. The chain recombines TRBV5-4 with TRBJ1-2; a possible D gene is TRBD1 (5 bases). In germline, CDR1 is SGHNT, CDR2 YYREEE (reference sequence). Trimming took off 3 bases at V and 4 bases at J, with 13 bases between the two ends. There are 14 residues in the CDR3. The CDR3 sequence: CASSSKGSSYGYTF. In DNA form, the CDR3 reads TGTGCCAGCAGCTCGAAGGGGTCTAGCTATGGCTACACCTTC.

This clone was picked up one time. The chain has TRBV13 and TRBJ2-3; 9 positions agree with TRBD2. Germline V lookup: CDR1 PRHDT, CDR2 FYEKMQ (reference sequence). Trimming at V came to 5 bases and at J to 2 bases, leaving 8 bases not matched to a gene. This CDR3 region has 16 residues. CDR3: CASSTGREGFTDTQYF. DNA of the CDR3: TGTGCCAGCAGCACAGGGCGGGAGGGCTTCACAGATACGCAGTATTTT.

The V and J genes are TRBV28 and TRBJ2-5; 7 bases fit TRBD1. The CDR3 contains 15 residues. The ends lost 7 bases at V and 4 bases at J; junction bases unmatched: 12. From germline, CDR1 is MDHEN and CDR2 SYDVKM. Written as DNA, the CDR3 is TGTGCCAGCACCCTGACAGGGATCAGGCGAGAGACCCAGTACTTC. Translated: CASTLTGIRRETQYF. Full variable domain (remainder filled in from reference TRBV28 and TRBJ2-5): DVKVTQSSRYLVKRTGEKVFLECVQDMDHENMFWYRQDPGLGLRLIYFSYDVKMKEKGDIPEGYSVSREKKERFSLILESASTNQTSMYLCASTLTGIRRETQYFGPGTRLLVL.

V usage is TRBV5-4 and J usage is TRBJ2-3, with 7 bases matching TRBD2. The CDR3 consists of 15 residues. The trim removed 4 bases at V and 1 base at J, leaving 6 bases unmatched. CDR1 is SGHNT, CDR2 YYREEE, per germline (reference sequence). DNA for the CDR3: TGTGCCAGCAGCCCGTCGAGCGGGGGCACAGATACGCAGTATTTT. Translation gives CASSPSSGGTDTQYF.

J is TRBJ1-1 and V is TRBV7-3; the D gene is possibly TRBD1 (5 bases). CDR3 length: 14 amino acids. The germline gives CDR1 SGHTA, CDR2 FQGTGA. Trimming cost V 3 bases and J 6 bases, with 14 bases left between them. CDR3 coding DNA: TGTGCCAGCAGCTTGGTAGGGGAGGGATCTGAAGCTTTCTTT. This translates into CASSLVGEGSEAFF.

CDR3 nucleotide sequence: TGTGCCAGCAGGGTGACGACCTCCGGGGGTGAGACCCAGTACTTC. This sequence encodes CASRVTTSGGETQYF. V and J are TRBV28 and TRBJ2-5; perhaps TRBD2 as D (6 bases). The V gene's germline CDR1 is MDHEN and CDR2 SYDVKM. CDR3 size: 15 residues. V lost 6 bases to trimming and J lost 5 bases, with 19 bases between them.

The chain combines TRBV6-6 with TRBJ2-2; D might be TRBD2 (6 bases). This CDR3 contains 15 residues. The V end lost 2 bases, the J end lost 5 bases, and 12 bases lay between the germline ends. The V gene's germline CDR1 is MNHNY and CDR2 SVGAGI (reference sequence). In DNA form, the CDR3 reads TGTGCCAGCAGTTACGCCCGGGGGAGTACCGGGGAGCTGTTTTTT. It is translated as CASSYARGSTGELFF.

The chain couples TRBV9 to TRBJ2-3; 9 bases are a match to TRBD2. Germline V gene data show CDR1 as SGDLS and CDR2 as YYNGEE. This CDR3 comprises 14 residues. Unmatched junction bases numbered 3, after V lost 6 bases and J lost 1 base. CDR3: CASNSGGRTDTQYF. The CDR3 DNA sequence: TGTGCCAGCAATAGCGGGGGCCGCACAGATACGCAGTATTTT.

In DNA form, the CDR3 reads TGTGCCAGCTCACCACTAAATCGAATAGACACCGGGGAGCTGTTTTTT. This sequence encodes CASSPLNRIDTGELFF. The chain uses TRBV18 and TRBJ2-2, with D uncertain. V was trimmed by 1 base and J by 3 bases, leaving 12 bases between them. The CDR3 spans 16 residues. Germline assignment: CDR1 KGHSH and CDR2 LQKENI.

The chain uses TRBV6-5 and TRBJ2-1; D might be TRBD2 (6 bases). V dropped 4 bases and J dropped 2 bases, with 9 bases sitting between them. This CDR3 has 14 amino acids. From germline, CDR1 is MNHEY and CDR2 SVGAGI. The CDR3 protein is CASSLGLPYNEQFF. The CDR3 nucleotides are TGTGCCAGCAGTTTGGGACTCCCCTACAATGAGCAGTTCTTC.

V usage is TRBV6-1 and J usage is TRBJ2-7; D may match TRBD1 or TRBD2 (6 bases each). The CDR3 runs to 13 residues. V was clipped by 9 bases and J by 4 bases, with 16 bases between them. Germline CDR1 reads MNHNS; CDR2 reads SASEGT. The CDR3 loop is CASSRGQEYEQYF. In nucleotides, the CDR3 is TGTGCCAGTTCCCGGGGGCAGGAGTACGAGCAGTACTTC.

The chain recombines TRBV27 with TRBJ2-2, with unresolved D. Deletions cut 5 bases from V and 6 bases from J, with 7 bases between. Germline V gene lookup returns CDR1 MNHEY and CDR2 SMNVEV (reference sequence). The CDR3 has 12 amino acids. In DNA, the CDR3 is TGTGCCAGCAGTGTCGGGTCCGGGGAGCTGTTTTTT. Translated: CASSVGSGELFF.

The CDR3 sequence: CASSPTGALNTEAFF. The CDR3 coding sequence is TGTGCCAGCAGCCCAACAGGGGCACTTAACACTGAAGCTTTCTTT. The V gene is TRBV5-4, the J gene TRBJ1-1; 7 positions match TRBD1. The CDR3 runs to 15 residues. CDR1 and CDR2 from the germline V gene are SGHNT and YYREEE (reference sequence). J was trimmed by 2 bases and V by 4 bases; bases with no gene match: 8.

This clone was seen just once. This sequence joins TRBV2 and TRBJ1-2; TRBD1 matches 7 bases. The CDR3 has 11 residues. Trimming cost V 7 bases and J 6 bases; bases outside gene matches: 2. From germline, CDR1 is SNHLY and CDR2 FYNNEI. The CDR3 loop is CASNTGDGYTF. The CDR3 DNA sequence: TGTGCCAGCAATACAGGGGATGGCTACACCTTC.

In its sample, this clone was seen a few times. CDR3 residues: CASSYSQGTEAFF. The CDR3 nucleotides read TGTGCCAGCAGTTATTCCCAGGGGACTGAAGCTTTCTTT. The chain has TRBV6-6 and TRBJ1-1, with a possible D match to TRBD1 (6 bases). The germline V gene has CDR1 MNHNY and CDR2 SVGAGI (reference sequence). Trimming left V 3 bases short and J 5 bases short, with 10 bases between. This CDR3 is built from 13 residues.